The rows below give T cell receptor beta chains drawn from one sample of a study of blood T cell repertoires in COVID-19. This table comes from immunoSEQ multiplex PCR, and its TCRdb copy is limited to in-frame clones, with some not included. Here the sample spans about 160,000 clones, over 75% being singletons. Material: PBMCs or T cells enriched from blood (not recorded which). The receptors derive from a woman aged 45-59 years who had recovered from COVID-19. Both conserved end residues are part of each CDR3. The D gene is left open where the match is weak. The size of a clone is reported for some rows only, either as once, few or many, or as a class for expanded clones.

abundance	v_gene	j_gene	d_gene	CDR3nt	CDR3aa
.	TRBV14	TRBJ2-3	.	TGTGCCAGCAGCCCCCATACAGGGATCACAGATACGCAGTATTTT	CASSPHTGITDTQYF
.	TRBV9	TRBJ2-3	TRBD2	TGTGCCAGCAGCCGAGGGTCTAGCGGGGGGGCCGGAGATACGCAGTATTTT	CASSRGSSGGAGDTQYF
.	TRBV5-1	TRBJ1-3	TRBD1	TGCGCCAGCAGCAACCGGGACAGGGGTCGAAACACCATATATTTT	CASSNRDRGRNTIYF
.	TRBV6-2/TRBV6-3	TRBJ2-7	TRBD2	TGTGCCAGCAGTTTCCCCGGGGGGAAGAGCTCCTACGAGCAGTACTTC	CASSFPGGKSSYEQYF
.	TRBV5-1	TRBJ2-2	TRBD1	TGCGCCAGCAGCTTGGAAGAGGGACAGCTCCCCACCGGGGAGCTGTTTTTT	CASSLEEGQLPTGELFF
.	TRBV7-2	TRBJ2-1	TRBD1	TGTGCCAGCAGCGGACAGGTTTCCTACAATGAGCAGTTCTTC	CASSGQVSYNEQFF
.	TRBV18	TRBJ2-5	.	TGTGCCAGCTCACCCCAACTCTCAGAGACCCAGTACTTC	CASSPQLSETQYF
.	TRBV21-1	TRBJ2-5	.	TGTGCCAGCAGCCCTGCCCAAGGGAGAGAGACCCAGTACTTC	CASSPAQGRETQYF
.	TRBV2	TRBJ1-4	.	TGTGCCAGCAGTGAATGGGCTTCAACTAATGAAAAACTGTTTTTT	CASSEWASTNEKLFF
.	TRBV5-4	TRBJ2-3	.	TGTGCCAGCAGCTTGGTAGAGGGGGGCACAGATACGCAGTATTTT	CASSLVEGGTDTQYF
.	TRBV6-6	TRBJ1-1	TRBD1	TGTGCCAGCACCCCGGGGGGGACAGGGCCAGGCACTGAAGCTTTCTTT	CASTPGGTGPGTEAFF
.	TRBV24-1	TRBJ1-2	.	TGTGCCACCAGTGATAGCGGGCGAGAGAGCTACACCTTC	CATSDSGRESYTF
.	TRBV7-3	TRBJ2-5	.	TGTGCCAGCAGCCACGGGACTCGAGGGGAGACCCAGTACTTC	CASSHGTRGETQYF
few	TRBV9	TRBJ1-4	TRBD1	TGTGCCAGCAGCTCGAGTGGGACAGGGGTAGAAAAACTGTTTTTT	CASSSSGTGVEKLFF
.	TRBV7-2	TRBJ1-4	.	TGTGCCAGCAGCTTATTTTTTGGGGAGATTTCTGAAAAACTGTTTTTT	CASSLFFGEISEKLFF
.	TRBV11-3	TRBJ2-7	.	TGTGCCAGCAGCCGGAGCCCCTCGGAGGGCGAGCAGTACTTC	CASSRSPSEGEQYF
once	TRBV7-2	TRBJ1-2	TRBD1	TGTGCCAGCAGGACAGGGGGAGGTGAAAACTATGGCTACACCTTC	CASRTGGGENYGYTF
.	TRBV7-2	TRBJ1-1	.	TGTGCCAGCAGTTTAGGGGGAGGGGCTGAAGCTTTCTTT	CASSLGGGAEAFF
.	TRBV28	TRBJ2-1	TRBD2	TGTGCCAGCAGTTTACATAGCGGGGGGGCCAATGAGCAGTTCTTC	CASSLHSGGANEQFF
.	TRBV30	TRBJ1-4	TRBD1	TGTGCCTGGAGTTTCCCAGGGGGGACTAATGAAAAACTGTTTTTT	CAWSFPGGTNEKLFF
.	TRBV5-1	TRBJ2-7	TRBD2	TGCGCCAGCAGCTTGGCTCTAGCGGGGGGCCGAGGGCAGTACTTC	CASSLALAGGRGQYF
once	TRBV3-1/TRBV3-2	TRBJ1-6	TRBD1	TGTGCCAGCAGCCAAGTGGGACAGACTAAGTATAATTCACCCCTCCACTTT	CASSQVGQTKYNSPLHF
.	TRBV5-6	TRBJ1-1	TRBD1	TGTGCCAGCAGCTTGGGAAGGGACAGGATGAACACTGAAGCTTTCTTT	CASSLGRDRMNTEAFF
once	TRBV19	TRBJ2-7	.	TGTGCCAGTAGTATAGTAGGGGGGGTCTACGAGCAGTACTTC	CASSIVGGVYEQYF
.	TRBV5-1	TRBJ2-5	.	TGCGCCAGCAGCTTCCTCCCGGGTAGCGGCCAAGAGACCCAGTACTTC	CASSFLPGSGQETQYF
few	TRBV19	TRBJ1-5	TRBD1	TGTGCCAGTAGTCCAGCTAAAGACAGGGGCAATCAGCCCCAGCATTTT	CASSPAKDRGNQPQHF
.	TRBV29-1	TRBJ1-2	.	TGCAGCGTTGAAGTAATAAGGATGGGGAGCCATGGCTACACCTTC	CSVEVIRMGSHGYTF
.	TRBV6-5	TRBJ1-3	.	TGTGCCAGCAGGCTGGGAGGCCCTGGAAACACCATATATTTT	CASRLGGPGNTIYF
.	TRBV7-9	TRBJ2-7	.	TGTGCCAGCAGCCGACTTGACAGGCCGAGGGGGAGCTCCGACGGCGAGCAGTACTTC	CASSRLDRPRGSSDGEQYF
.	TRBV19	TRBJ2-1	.	TGTGCCAGTGAAGCGTCAGGGGGGCTGGAAGGTGAGCAGTTCTTC	CASEASGGLEGEQFF
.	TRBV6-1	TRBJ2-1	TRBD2	TGTGCCAGCAGTGACCCCTACAATAGCGGGGGGAGAGGTGAGCAGTTCTTC	CASSDPYNSGGRGEQFF
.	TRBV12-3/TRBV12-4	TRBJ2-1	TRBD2	TGTGCCAGCAGTTTCGAGCGGGGCGAGCAGTTCTTC	CASSFERGEQFF
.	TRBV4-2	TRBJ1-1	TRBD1	TGTGCCAGCAGCTTGGGACAGGGGAACACTGAAGCTTTCTTT	CASSLGQGNTEAFF
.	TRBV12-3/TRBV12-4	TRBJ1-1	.	TGTGCCAGCAGTTTGGCAGGAAACACTGAAGCTTTCTTT	CASSLAGNTEAFF
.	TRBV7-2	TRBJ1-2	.	TGTGCCAGCAGCTTACCGGGGAGGGGCTATGGCTACACCTTC	CASSLPGRGYGYTF
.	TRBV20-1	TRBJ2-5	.	TGCAGTGCTATAAAAGAGACCCAGTACTTC	CSAIKETQYF
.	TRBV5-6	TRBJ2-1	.	TGTGCCAGCAGCTTAAGGCAGGCCAATGAGCAGTTCTTC	CASSLRQANEQFF
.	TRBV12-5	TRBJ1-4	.	TGTGCTAGTGGTTTGCCCGTACAGGGTGAGCTGTTTTTT	CASGLPVQGELFF
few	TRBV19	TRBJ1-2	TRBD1	TGTGCCAGTAACTCACAGGGGGAAGGCTACACCTTC	CASNSQGEGYTF
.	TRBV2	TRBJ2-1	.	TGTGCCAGCACCTCAATGTTGACAGACTCGCAGTTCTTC	CASTSMLTDSQFF